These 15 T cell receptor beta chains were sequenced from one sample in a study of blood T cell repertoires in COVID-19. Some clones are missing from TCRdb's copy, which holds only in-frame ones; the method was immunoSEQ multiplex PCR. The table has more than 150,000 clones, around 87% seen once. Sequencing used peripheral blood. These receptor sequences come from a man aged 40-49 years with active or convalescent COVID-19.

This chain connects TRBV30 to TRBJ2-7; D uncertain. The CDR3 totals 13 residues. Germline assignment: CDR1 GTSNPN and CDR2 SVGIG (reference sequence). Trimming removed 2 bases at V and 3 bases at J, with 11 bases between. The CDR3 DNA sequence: TGTGCCTGGAGTTGGCGCAGGAACTACGAGCAGTACTTC. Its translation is CAWSWRRNYEQYF.

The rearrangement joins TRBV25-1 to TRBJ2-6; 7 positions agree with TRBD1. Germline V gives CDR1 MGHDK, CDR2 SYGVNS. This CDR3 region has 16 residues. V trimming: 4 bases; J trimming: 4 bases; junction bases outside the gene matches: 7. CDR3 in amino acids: CASSGPGGSGANVLTF. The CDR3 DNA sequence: TGTGCCAGCAGTGGCCCAGGGGGTTCAGGGGCCAACGTCCTGACTTTC.

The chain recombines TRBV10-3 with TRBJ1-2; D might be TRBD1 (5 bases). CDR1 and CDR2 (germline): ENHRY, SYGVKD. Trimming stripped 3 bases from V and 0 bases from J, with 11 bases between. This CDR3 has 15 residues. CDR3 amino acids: CAISDQQATNYGYTF. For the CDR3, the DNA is TGTGCCATCAGTGATCAACAGGCAACTAACTATGGCTACACCTTC.

CDR3 in DNA: TGTGCCAGCAGGGACAGAGAGACCCAGTACTTC. It yields the protein CASRDRETQYF. The rearrangement joins TRBV25-1 to TRBJ2-5, with a possible D match to TRBD1 (6 bases). The V gene lost 6 bases and the J gene lost 4 bases, with 6 bases spanning the gap. Germline assignment: CDR1 MGHDK and CDR2 SYGVNS. The CDR3 contains 11 residues.

CDR3 DNA sequence: TGTGCCAGCAGCCAAGAGGGGGGTACTAATGAAAAACTGTTTTTT. Translating gives CASSQEGGTNEKLFF. This chain connects TRBV4-2 to TRBJ1-4; TRBD1 might be the D (5 bases). The V end lost 0 bases, the J end lost 2 bases, and 7 bases lay between the germline ends. Germline lookup yields CDR1 LGHNA and CDR2 YNFKEQ. The CDR3 length is 15 residues.

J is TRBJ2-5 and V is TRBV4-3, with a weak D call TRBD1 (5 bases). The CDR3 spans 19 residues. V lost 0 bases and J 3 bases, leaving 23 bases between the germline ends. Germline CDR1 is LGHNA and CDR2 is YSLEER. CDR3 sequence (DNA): TGCGCCAGCAGCCAAGATAAAGGTTGGGGCAGTGGGGCCGAAGAGACCCAGTACTTC. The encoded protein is CASSQDKGWGSGAEETQYF.

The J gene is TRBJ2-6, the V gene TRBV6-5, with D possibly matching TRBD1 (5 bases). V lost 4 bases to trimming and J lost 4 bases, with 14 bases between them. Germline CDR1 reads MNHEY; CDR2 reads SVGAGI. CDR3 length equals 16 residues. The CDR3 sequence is CASSLYPRTGANVLTF. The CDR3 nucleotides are TGTGCCAGCAGTTTATATCCCCGGACAGGGGCCAACGTCCTGACTTTC.

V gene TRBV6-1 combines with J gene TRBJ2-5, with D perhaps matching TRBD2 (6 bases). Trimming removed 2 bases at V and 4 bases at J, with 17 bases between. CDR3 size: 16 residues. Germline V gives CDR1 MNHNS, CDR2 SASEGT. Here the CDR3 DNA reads TGTGCCAGCAGTGAATCATCTCGGGGACTGGGAGAGACCCAGTACTTC. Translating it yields CASSESSRGLGETQYF.

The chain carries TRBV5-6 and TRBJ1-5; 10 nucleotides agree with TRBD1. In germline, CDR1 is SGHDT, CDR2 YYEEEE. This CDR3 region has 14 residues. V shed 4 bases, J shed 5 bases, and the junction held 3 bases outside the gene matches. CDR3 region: CASSHGQGDQPQHF. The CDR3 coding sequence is TGTGCCAGCAGCCACGGACAGGGGGATCAGCCCCAGCATTTT.

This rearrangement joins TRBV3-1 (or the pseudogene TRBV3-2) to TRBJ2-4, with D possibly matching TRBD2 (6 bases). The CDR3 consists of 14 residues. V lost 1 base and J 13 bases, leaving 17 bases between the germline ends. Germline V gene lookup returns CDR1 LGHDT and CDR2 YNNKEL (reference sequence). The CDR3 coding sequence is TGTGCCAGCAGCCAAGGGGGCGGCTTTGGGGGGCAGTACTTC. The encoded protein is CASSQGGGFGGQYF.

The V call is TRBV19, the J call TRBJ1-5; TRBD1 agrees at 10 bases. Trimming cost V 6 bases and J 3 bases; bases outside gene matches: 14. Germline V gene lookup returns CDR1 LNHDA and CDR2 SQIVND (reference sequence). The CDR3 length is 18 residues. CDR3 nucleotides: TGTGCCAGTAGAGAGTATGCGGGGACAGGGGTGATCAATCAGCCCCAGCATTTT. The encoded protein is CASREYAGTGVINQPQHF.

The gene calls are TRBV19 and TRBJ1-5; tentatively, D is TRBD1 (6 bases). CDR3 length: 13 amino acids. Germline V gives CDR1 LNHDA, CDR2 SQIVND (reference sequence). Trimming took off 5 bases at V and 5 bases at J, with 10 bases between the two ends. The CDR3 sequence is CASSVQGYQPQHF. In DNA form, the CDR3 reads TGTGCCAGTAGTGTACAGGGTTATCAGCCCCAGCATTTT. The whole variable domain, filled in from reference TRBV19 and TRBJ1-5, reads DGGITQSPKYLFRKEGQNVTLSCEQNLNHDAMYWYRQDPGQGLRLIYYSQIVNDFQKGDIAEGYSVSREKKESFPLTVTSAQKNPTAFYLCASSVQGYQPQHFGDGTRLSIL.

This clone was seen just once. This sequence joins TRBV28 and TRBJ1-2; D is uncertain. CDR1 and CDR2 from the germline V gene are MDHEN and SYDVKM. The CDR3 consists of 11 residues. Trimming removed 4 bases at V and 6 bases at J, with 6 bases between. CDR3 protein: CASSSPNGYTF. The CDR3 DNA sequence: TGTGCCAGCAGTTCCCCTAATGGCTACACCTTC.

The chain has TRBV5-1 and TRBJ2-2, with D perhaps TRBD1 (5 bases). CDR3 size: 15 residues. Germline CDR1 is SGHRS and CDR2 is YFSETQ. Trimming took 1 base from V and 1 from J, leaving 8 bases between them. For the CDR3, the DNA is TGCGCCAGCAGCTTGTGGCAGGGGAACACCGGGGAGCTGTTTTTT. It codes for CASSLWQGNTGELFF.

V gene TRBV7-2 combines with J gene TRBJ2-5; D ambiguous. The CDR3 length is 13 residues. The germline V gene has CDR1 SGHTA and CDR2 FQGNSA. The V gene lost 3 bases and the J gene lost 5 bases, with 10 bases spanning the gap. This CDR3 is CASSLGLRETQYF. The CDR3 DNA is TGTGCCAGCAGCTTGGGCCTACGGGAGACCCAGTACTTC. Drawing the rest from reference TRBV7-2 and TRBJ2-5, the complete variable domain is GAGVSQSPSNKVTEKGKDVELRCDPISGHTALYWYRQSLGQGLEFLIYFQGNSAPDKSGLPSDRFSAERTGGSVSTLTIQRTQQEDSAVYLCASSLGLRETQYFGPGTRLLVL.